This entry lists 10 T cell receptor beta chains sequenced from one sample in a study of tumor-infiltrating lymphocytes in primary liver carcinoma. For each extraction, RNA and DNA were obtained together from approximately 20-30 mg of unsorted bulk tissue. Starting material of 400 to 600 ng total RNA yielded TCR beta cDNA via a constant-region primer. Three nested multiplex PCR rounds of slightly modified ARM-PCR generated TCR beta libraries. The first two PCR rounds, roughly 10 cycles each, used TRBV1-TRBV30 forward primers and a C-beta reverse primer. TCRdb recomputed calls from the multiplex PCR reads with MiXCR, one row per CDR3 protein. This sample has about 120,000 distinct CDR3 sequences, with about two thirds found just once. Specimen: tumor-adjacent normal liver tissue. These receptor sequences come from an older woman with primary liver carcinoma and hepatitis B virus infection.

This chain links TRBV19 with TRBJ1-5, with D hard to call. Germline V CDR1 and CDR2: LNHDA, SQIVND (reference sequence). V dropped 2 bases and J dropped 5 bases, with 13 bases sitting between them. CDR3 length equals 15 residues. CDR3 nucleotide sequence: TGTGCCAGTAGTATATTGGGTTTCCAGGATCAGCCCCAGCATTTT. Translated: CASSILGFQDQPQHF.

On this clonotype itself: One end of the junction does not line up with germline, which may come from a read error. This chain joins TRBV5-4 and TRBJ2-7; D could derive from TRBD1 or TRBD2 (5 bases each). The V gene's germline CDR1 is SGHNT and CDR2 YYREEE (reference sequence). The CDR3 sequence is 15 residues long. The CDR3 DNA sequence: TGTGCCAGCAGCTTGGTGACCGGGGCAGGCTACGAGCAGCACTTC. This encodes CASSLVTGAGYEQHF.

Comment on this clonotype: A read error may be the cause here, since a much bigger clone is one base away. The CDR3 coding sequence is TGTGCCAGCAGTTTACGGACAGAGGCCTACAATGAGCAGTTCTTC. It specifies CASSLRTEAYNEQFF. V and J are TRBV28 and TRBJ2-1; tentative D call: TRBD1 (6 bases). Trimming stripped 2 bases from V and 2 bases from J, with 10 bases between. CDR1 is MDHEN, CDR2 SYDVKM, per germline. The CDR3 loop spans 15 amino acids.

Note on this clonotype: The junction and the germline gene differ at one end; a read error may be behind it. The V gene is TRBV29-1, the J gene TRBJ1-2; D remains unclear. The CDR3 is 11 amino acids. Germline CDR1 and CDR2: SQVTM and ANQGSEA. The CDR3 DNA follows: TGCAGCGTTGTTATTGGGAATGGCTACACCTTT. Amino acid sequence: CSVVIGNGYTF. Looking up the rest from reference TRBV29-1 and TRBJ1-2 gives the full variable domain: SAVISQKPSRDICQRGTSLTIQCQVDSQVTMMFWYRQQPGQSLTLIATANQGSEATYESGFVIDKFPISRPNLTFSTLTVSNMSPEDSSIYLCSVVIGNGYTFGSGTRLTVV.

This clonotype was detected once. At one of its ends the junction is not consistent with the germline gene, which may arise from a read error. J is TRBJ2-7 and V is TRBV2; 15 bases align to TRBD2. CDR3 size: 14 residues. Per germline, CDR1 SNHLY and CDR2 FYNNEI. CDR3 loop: CTSLGLAGGYEQYF. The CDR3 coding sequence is TGTACCAGCCTCGGACTAGCGGGAGGGTACGAGCAGTACTTC.

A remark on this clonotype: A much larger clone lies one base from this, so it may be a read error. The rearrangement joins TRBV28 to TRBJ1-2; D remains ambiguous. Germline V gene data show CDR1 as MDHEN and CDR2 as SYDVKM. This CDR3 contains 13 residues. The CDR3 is CASGWSPNHGYTF. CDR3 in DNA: TGTGCCAGCGGATGGTCCCCTAACCATGGCTACACCTTC.

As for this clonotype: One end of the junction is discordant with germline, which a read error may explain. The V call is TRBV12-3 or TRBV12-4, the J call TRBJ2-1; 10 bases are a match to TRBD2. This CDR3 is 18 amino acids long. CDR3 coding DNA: TGCGCCAGCAGTTCGGAGCGGGAGGGCCGCCGATCCTACAATGAGCAGTTCTTC. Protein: CASSSEREGRRSYNEQFF.

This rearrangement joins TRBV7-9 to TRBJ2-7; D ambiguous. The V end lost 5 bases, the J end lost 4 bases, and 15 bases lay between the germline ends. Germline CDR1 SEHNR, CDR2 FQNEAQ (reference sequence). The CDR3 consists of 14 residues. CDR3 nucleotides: TGTGCCAGCAGCGTTACAGATAAGGGTTACGAGCAGTACTTC. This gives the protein CASSVTDKGYEQYF.

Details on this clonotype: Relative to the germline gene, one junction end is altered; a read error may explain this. The CDR3 region is CASRPGQNSYEQHF. The DNA for the CDR3 is TGTGCCAGCAGACCGGGACAGAACTCCTACGAGCAGCACTTC. The chain joins TRBV14 to TRBJ2-7; TRBD1 aligns across 7 bases. This CDR3 is 14 amino acids long. Germline V gives CDR1 SGHDN, CDR2 FVKESK.

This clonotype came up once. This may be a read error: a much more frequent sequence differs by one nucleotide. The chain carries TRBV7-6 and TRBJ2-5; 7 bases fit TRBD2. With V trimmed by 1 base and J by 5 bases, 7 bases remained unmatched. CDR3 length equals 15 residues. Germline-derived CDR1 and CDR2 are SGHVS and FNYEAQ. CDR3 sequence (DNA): TGTGCCAGCAGCTTAGTACTAGCGAGCGCGGAGACCCAGTACTTC. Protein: CASSLVLASAETQYF.